These 27 T cell receptor beta chains share one sample of origin, sequenced in a study of blood T cell repertoires in COVID-19. Method: immunoSEQ multiplex PCR; TCRdb's copy keeps in-frame clones and lacks some. Of around 250,000 clones listed, over 80% are singletons. Specimen: peripheral blood. All receptors derive from a man between 25 and 39 years old who had recovered from COVID-19.

This clone was found a few times. The chain recombines TRBV13 with TRBJ1-3; D remains ambiguous. The V end lost 5 bases, the J end lost 3 bases, and 8 bases lay between the germline ends. The CDR3 is made up of 13 amino acids. CDR1 is PRHDT and CDR2 is FYEKMQ in the germline V gene (reference sequence). The CDR3 DNA follows: TGTGCCAGCAGCCTTCGCGATGGAAACACCATATATTTT. Its translation is CASSLRDGNTIYF.

The chain couples TRBV2 to TRBJ2-2, with TRBD2 as a possible D gene (6 bases). Trimming removed 6 bases at V and 2 bases at J, with 13 bases between. The CDR3 loop spans 15 amino acids. Germline loops: CDR1 SNHLY, CDR2 FYNNEI. The CDR3 spells CASSEDGGNTGELFF. Here the CDR3 DNA reads TGTGCCAGCAGCGAGGACGGGGGTAACACCGGGGAGCTGTTTTTT.

The V and J genes are TRBV11-2 and TRBJ1-4; TRBD1 is a possible D gene (6 bases). With 3 bases removed from V and 6 bases from J, the gap between germline ends came to 11 bases. From germline, CDR1 is SGHAT and CDR2 FQNNGV. The CDR3 totals 14 residues. CDR3 in amino acids: CASSFLTGDEKLFF. The DNA for the CDR3 is TGTGCCAGCAGCTTCTTGACAGGAGATGAAAAACTGTTTTTT.

This clone is a singleton in its sample. The chain is built from TRBV6-6 and TRBJ2-3; 8 bases map to TRBD1. Losses at the gene ends were 6 bases for V and 5 bases for J; bases not matched to a gene: 7. The CDR3 runs to 14 residues. Per germline, CDR1 MNHNY and CDR2 SVGAGI (reference sequence). The CDR3 here is CASREGQGRDTQYF. The CDR3 region has the DNA TGTGCCAGCAGGGAAGGACAGGGCAGAGATACGCAGTATTTT.

This clone was recorded once. The J gene is TRBJ2-1, the V gene TRBV7-6; tentative D call: TRBD2 (5 bases). Germline CDR1 SGHVS, CDR2 FNYEAQ. The CDR3 has 15 amino acids. The germline V and J ends were trimmed by 3 bases and 4 bases, with 13 bases remaining between them. CDR3 in DNA: TGTGCCAGCAGCTTGGCTAGCCGATATTACAATGAGCAGTTCTTC. Residues: CASSLASRYYNEQFF.

The chain is built from TRBV15 and TRBJ1-5, with 7 bases that match TRBD1. The germline gives CDR1 LNHNV, CDR2 YYDKDF (reference sequence). The CDR3 is made up of 14 amino acids. The V segment lost 3 bases and the J segment 9 bases; nucleotides outside the gene matches: 8. The CDR3 DNA sequence: TGTGCCACCAGCAGTACAGGGGTCCCTGGGCCCCAGCATTTT. This translates into CATSSTGVPGPQHF. Full variable domain (missing parts from reference TRBV15 and TRBJ1-5): DAMVIQNPRYQVTQFGKPVTLSCSQTLNHNVMYWYQQKSSQAPKLLFHYYDKDFNNEADTPDNFQSRRPNTSFCFLDIRSPGLGDTAMYLCATSSTGVPGPQHFGDGTRLSIL.

The table lists this clone with a few counts. J is TRBJ1-6 and V is TRBV11-2; 8 bases align to TRBD1. V was clipped by 5 bases and J by 7 bases; unmatched bases: 7. Per germline, CDR1 SGHAT and CDR2 FQNNGV. CDR3 size: 15 residues. CDR3 DNA sequence: TGTGCCAGCAGCATTCCGGACAGGGAAAATTCACCCCTCCACTTT. Translated: CASSIPDRENSPLHF.

This chain links TRBV6-5 with TRBJ2-2, with TRBD1 as a possible D gene (6 bases). CDR1 is MNHEY, CDR2 SVGAGI, per germline. Trimming stripped 4 bases from V and 5 bases from J, with 8 bases between. This CDR3 contains 13 residues. The CDR3 region is CASSLTGTGELFF. CDR3 DNA sequence: TGTGCCAGCAGTTTAACAGGGACCGGGGAGCTGTTTTTT.

The chain uses TRBV28 and TRBJ2-5; 8 bases are shared with TRBD1. The V gene end was trimmed by 6 bases and the J gene end by 4 bases; junction bases not matched to a gene: 10. CDR1 and CDR2 from the germline V gene are MDHEN and SYDVKM. The CDR3 consists of 15 residues. The CDR3: CASSLETGVTETQYF. As DNA, the CDR3 is TGTGCCAGCAGCCTCGAGACAGGGGTGACAGAGACCCAGTACTTC.

The gene calls are TRBV5-1 and TRBJ2-5; 8 bases map to TRBD2. With V trimmed by 5 bases and J by 5 bases, 17 bases remained unmatched. Germline lookup yields CDR1 SGHRS and CDR2 YFSETQ. CDR3 length equals 17 residues. CDR3 in amino acids: CASRGAGGPFFVETQYF. The CDR3 DNA sequence: TGCGCCAGCAGAGGTGCGGGGGGACCGTTTTTCGTTGAGACCCAGTACTTC.

J is TRBJ2-3 and V is TRBV5-6; 9 nucleotides line up with TRBD1. The CDR3 runs 17 residues. CDR1 is SGHDT, CDR2 YYEEEE, per germline. Unmatched junction bases numbered 8, after V lost 0 bases and J lost 3 bases. DNA for the CDR3: TGTGCCAGCAGCTTGGGATCTTACGGACAGGGGACAGATACGCAGTATTTT. This gives the protein CASSLGSYGQGTDTQYF.

This rearrangement joins TRBV10-1 to TRBJ2-3, with 7 bases matching TRBD1. Germline V gene sequence: CDR1 WNHNN, CDR2 SYGVQD (reference sequence). After removal of 4 bases from V and 4 bases from J, the junction contained 5 bases not matched to a gene. This CDR3 is built from 14 residues. CDR3 nucleotide sequence: TGCGCCAGCAGTGCGGTCACAGGGGCAGATACGCAGTATTTT. As protein: CASSAVTGADTQYF.

The CDR3 sequence: CASSFPNRRRGYTF. The CDR3 DNA reads as TGTGCCAGCAGTTTCCCCAACCGCAGGAGGGGCTACACCTTC. The chain recombines TRBV28 with TRBJ1-2; D is unclear. Germline assignment: CDR1 MDHEN and CDR2 SYDVKM. The CDR3 has 14 residues. With 3 bases removed from V and 8 bases from J, the gap between germline ends came to 16 bases.

The V call is TRBV6-5, the J call TRBJ2-6, with TRBD1 identical over 7 bases. Germline V gene data show CDR1 as MNHEY and CDR2 as SVGAGI. This CDR3 is built from 14 residues. The CDR3 reads CERTGRGGANVLTF. The CDR3 nucleotides read TGTGAGAGGACAGGTAGGGGAGGGGCCAACGTCCTGACTTTC.

The J gene is TRBJ2-2, the V gene TRBV28; no clear D gene. This CDR3 region has 13 residues. Germline lookup yields CDR1 MDHEN and CDR2 SYDVKM. Trimming cost V 8 bases and J 4 bases, with 11 bases left between them. The CDR3 coding sequence is TGTGCCAGCCAATATGCCAGCACCGGGGAGCTGTTTTTT. This sequence encodes CASQYASTGELFF.

The rearrangement joins TRBV7-9 to TRBJ2-3; D ambiguous. This CDR3 has 14 residues. V was pared by 2 bases and J by 2 bases, with 8 bases between. CDR1 is SEHNR and CDR2 is FQNEAQ in the germline V gene (reference sequence). CDR3 DNA sequence: TGTGCCAGCAGCTTAAAGCGATACACAGATACGCAGTATTTT. Encoded protein: CASSLKRYTDTQYF.

This chain joins TRBV7-2 and TRBJ2-7; the match to TRBD1 covers 8 bases. J gave up 4 bases and V 5 bases, and 7 bases lay outside the gene matches. Germline values: CDR1 SGHTA, CDR2 FQGNSA. The CDR3 runs 14 residues. CDR3 DNA sequence: TGTGCCAGCAGCCCCGGGACAGGTCCATACGAGCAGTACTTC. Its protein is CASSPGTGPYEQYF.

The sample holds one count of this clone. The rearrangement links TRBV7-2 to TRBJ2-3, with D perhaps matching TRBD1 (6 bases). Germline-derived CDR1 and CDR2 are SGHTA and FQGNSA. The V and J ends lost 4 bases and 2 bases respectively, with 10 bases between them. This CDR3 has 14 amino acids. CDR3 coding DNA: TGTGCCAGCAGCTCAGGGGACGTCACAGATACGCAGTATTTT. This gives the protein CASSSGDVTDTQYF. The variable domain in full, completed from reference TRBV7-2 and TRBJ2-3, reads GAGVSQSPSNKVTEKGKDVELRCDPISGHTALYWYRQSLGQGLEFLIYFQGNSAPDKSGLPSDRFSAERTGGSVSTLTIQRTQQEDSAVYLCASSSGDVTDTQYFGPGTRLTVL.

The chain has TRBV5-1 and TRBJ1-4; D is undetermined. Germline-derived CDR1 and CDR2 are SGHRS and YFSETQ. The CDR3 covers 15 residues. With 0 bases removed from V and 2 bases from J, the gap between germline ends came to 8 bases. CDR3 sequence reads: CASSLGSPTNEKLFF. In DNA, the CDR3 is TGCGCCAGCAGCTTGGGTTCTCCCACTAATGAAAAACTGTTTTTT.

This clone was observed a single time. The genes are TRBV9 and TRBJ2-4; 7 positions match TRBD1. Per the germline V gene, CDR1 is SGDLS and CDR2 is YYNGEE. This CDR3 is built from 13 residues. V was pared by 3 bases and J by 5 bases, with 2 bases of the junction left unmatched. CDR3: CASSAGQENIQYF. CDR3 DNA sequence: TGTGCCAGCAGCGCCGGACAGGAAAACATTCAGTACTTC.

This clone has just one count. V gene TRBV9 combines with J gene TRBJ1-6; D is possibly TRBD1 (5 bases). V shed 4 bases and J shed 13 bases, with 24 bases lying between them. Germline lookup yields CDR1 SGDLS and CDR2 YYNGEE. The CDR3 contains 16 residues. The CDR3 protein is CASSLGTLGQGRPLHF. As DNA, the CDR3 is TGTGCCAGCAGCCTCGGGACTTTGGGGCAAGGTAGGCCCCTCCACTTT.

This clone was counted once. The gene calls are TRBV5-1 and TRBJ1-1; D call uncertain. The V and J ends lost 0 bases and 1 base respectively, with 7 bases between them. Germline-derived CDR1 and CDR2 are SGHRS and YFSETQ. This CDR3 has 14 residues. The CDR3 spells CASSLGLTNTEAFF. In nucleotides, the CDR3 is TGCGCCAGCAGCTTGGGACTGACGAACACTGAAGCTTTCTTT.

The chain recombines TRBV29-1 with TRBJ1-1, with D perhaps TRBD1 (5 bases). This CDR3 comprises 13 residues. Germline V gene lookup returns CDR1 SQVTM and CDR2 ANQGSEA. Trimming pared 4 bases from V and 1 base from J, leaving 10 bases between. The CDR3 coding sequence is TGCAGCGTTGGCAGGGCGCCGAACACTGAAGCTTTCTTT. Encoded protein: CSVGRAPNTEAFF. The complete variable domain, with remaining parts taken from reference TRBV29-1 and TRBJ1-1, reads SAVISQKPSRDICQRGTSLTIQCQVDSQVTMMFWYRQQPGQSLTLIATANQGSEATYESGFVIDKFPISRPNLTFSTLTVSNMSPEDSSIYLCSVGRAPNTEAFFGQGTRLTVV.

The rearrangement joins TRBV4-1 to TRBJ2-5; TRBD2 matches 14 bases. V dropped 5 bases and J dropped 1; count of bases not matched to a gene: 6. The germline V gene has CDR1 MGHRA and CDR2 YSYEKL. CDR3 length: 17 amino acids. CDR3 residues: CASSKGLAGATQETQYF. The CDR3 DNA is TGCGCCAGCAGCAAGGGACTAGCGGGGGCCACCCAAGAGACCCAGTACTTC.

This clone came up a few times. The chain combines TRBV7-2 with TRBJ2-1; the match to TRBD1 covers 7 bases. After removal of 2 bases from V and 14 bases from J, the junction contained 6 bases not matched to a gene. The CDR3 has 12 residues. CDR1 SGHTA and CDR2 FQGNSA come from the germline V gene. CDR3 sequence (DNA): TGTGCCAGCAGCTTAAACAGGGGAGTTAAGTTCTTC. This gives the protein CASSLNRGVKFF.

V usage is TRBV4-1 and J usage is TRBJ2-5; D might be TRBD1 (5 bases). The V end was cut by 1 base, the J end by 5 bases, with 8 bases between. CDR1 MGHRA and CDR2 YSYEKL come from the germline V gene. The CDR3 sequence is 13 residues long. The CDR3 loop reads CASSQARAETQYF. CDR3 DNA sequence: TGCGCCAGCAGCCAAGCCAGGGCGGAGACCCAGTACTTC.

This chain uses TRBV7-9 with TRBJ1-2, with 7 positions matching TRBD1. Germline CDR1 reads SEHNR; CDR2 reads FQNEAQ (reference sequence). The CDR3 contains 16 residues. With 1 base clipped from V and 7 bases from J, the junction kept 12 bases outside the gene matches. The CDR3 sequence is CASSLDLRQGEFGYTF. Written as DNA, the CDR3 is TGTGCCAGCAGCTTAGATCTTAGACAGGGAGAATTTGGCTACACCTTC.